The clone carrying this T cell receptor (beta chain) was recorded a few times. The data originate from a study of regulatory T cells in long-lasting Graves disease. Building the TCR beta libraries relied on iRepertoire HTBI primers, and CDR3 regions underwent Arm-PCR. A single record per CDR3 protein comes from TCRdb applying MiXCR to the multiplex PCR reads. The profile shows about 420,000 distinct CDR3 sequences, roughly 15% of them singletons. Time point of the sample: newly diagnosed GD, antithyroid drugs for less than 3 months. RNA extracted from PBMCs served as the sequencing template. The CDR3 loop spans 13 amino acids. V lost 4 bases to trimming and J lost 8 bases, with 13 bases between them. CDR1 and CDR2 from the germline V gene are SGHNT and YYREEE (reference sequence). These data were also reused for a study on T cells in Graves' hyperthyroidism and ophthalmopathy.

The chain uses TRBV5-4 and TRBJ2-1, with D perhaps matching TRBD2 (5 bases). This specimen was peripheral blood mononuclear cells (PBMCs), taken at new diagnosis, from a patient treated with antithyroid drugs. This clonotype was sampled from a woman in her late teens or twenties with Graves disease. CDR3: CASSEAEGYEQFF. CDR3 in DNA: TGTGCCAGCAGCGAAGCTGAGGGCTATGAGCAGTTCTTC.